This TCR beta chain was identified in a study of CD8 T cells in ankylosing spondylitis. Worth noting for this clonotype: Its antigen is as yet unknown.

Trimming cost V 0 bases and J 0 bases, with 7 bases left between them. The CDR3 is 16 residues long. Germline V gene data show CDR1 as SGHRS and CDR2 as YFSETQ. General study points: Past studies reported some motif variants in reactive arthritis synovial fluid and blood. With a CD8+ phenotype, disease-linked clones were relatively rare in peripheral blood.

Making use of molecular barcodes, quantitative 5'-RACE generated TCR beta libraries. TCRdb reanalysed the 5' RACE reads using MiXCR and keeps one entry per CDR3 protein. The table has roughly 280,000 distinct CDR3 sequences, around 20% seen once; the top ten hold roughly 7.3%. Sequencing was performed on blood, either unsorted or a sorted T cell fraction (not recorded which). The clonotype originates from a male donor with ankylosing spondylitis or in good health (not recorded which). The rearrangement joins TRBV5-1 to TRBJ2-6; no clear D gene. The DNA for the CDR3 is TGCGCCAGCAGCTTGGGTACAAGCTCTGGGGCCAACGTCCTGACTTTC. This codes for CASSLGTSSGANVLTF.